The clone carrying this TCR beta chain came up a few times. What it binds is unknown. The authors reverse transcribed all of the isolated RNA, so sequencing captured expressed TCRB transcripts. Approximately 3.6 million reads were obtained on average from naive, central memory and regulatory T cell samples. Profiling relied on immunoSEQ multiplex PCR, and the TCRdb table lists in-frame clones only, not all of them. The table records roughly 300,000 clones, about 13% of them present only once. The sample is drawn from a study of beta chain features in type 1 diabetes. Study results and caveats: A moderate, significant TCRB CDR3 shortening appeared in type 1 diabetes across four CD4+ subsets. PCR might pick shorter templates more often, in the same way for patients and controls.

Staining for CD45RO/CCR7/CD25/CD127/CD95/CD27 allowed sorting of CD4+ naive, central memory, regulatory and stem cell-like memory cells. V shed 4 bases and J shed 4 bases, with 11 bases lying between them. The CDR3 runs to 14 residues. CDR1 SNHLY and CDR2 FYNNEI come from the germline V gene. Sample: naive CD4+ T cells from blood. J is TRBJ1-5 and V is TRBV2, with a possible D match to TRBD1 (6 bases). The TCR comes from a man between 25 and 39 years old with type 1 diabetes. CDR3 in amino acids: CASSARGGNQPQHF. The CDR3 DNA sequence: TGTGCCAGCAGTGCGAGGGGGGGGAATCAGCCCCAGCATTTT. The whole variable domain, filled in from reference TRBV2 and TRBJ1-5, reads EPEVTQTPSHQVTQMGQEVILRCVPISNHLYFYWYRQILGQKVEFLVSFYNNEISEKSEIFDDQFSVERPDGSNFTLKIRSTKLEDSAMYFCASSARGGNQPQHFGDGTRLSIL.